These T cell receptor beta chains were read from a single sample in a study of T-cell memory formation after mild COVID-19. TCRdb ran MiXCR on the 5' RACE reads and lists one entry per CDR3 protein. Among about 410,000 distinct CDR3 sequences listed, less than 25% were seen once. Source material: PBMCs or a T cell subset sorted from them (not recorded which). Receptors originate from an adult woman who had mild COVID-19 (a few samples of this study predate the infection). Cell type and time point are not known. The CDR3 runs from the conserved cysteine through the conserved F or W. Fields, in order: V gene, J gene, CDR3 length, CDR3 protein.

>TRBV24-1|TRBJ2-1|15
CATSDPPRGAHEQFF
>TRBV19|TRBJ1-1|11
CATSFSTEAFF
>TRBV5-1|TRBJ2-7|15
CASSPRPDRTYEQYF
>TRBV4-3|TRBJ2-7|17
CASSQEQGGPSGYEQYF
>TRBV18|TRBJ2-1|16
CASSPGGSLSYNEQFF
>TRBV24-1|TRBJ2-7|13
CATSDLDGYEQYF
>TRBV12-3/TRBV12-4|TRBJ2-7|12
CASSPTSHEQYF
>TRBV29-1|TRBJ1-2|11
CSARENYGYTF
>TRBV30|TRBJ1-1|13
CAWSSGADTEAFF
>TRBV29-1|TRBJ2-7|12
CSVQYNTYEQYF
>TRBV20-1|TRBJ2-7|13
CSAVTGRSYEQYF
>TRBV12-3/TRBV12-4|TRBJ1-1|18
CASRSYRLGHREDTEAFF
>TRBV20-1|TRBJ2-1|13
CSASPSNRAGQFF
>TRBV6-6|TRBJ1-2|15
CATYPAGPSLEGYTF